Below, 20 T cell receptor beta chains from the same sample are listed, as sequenced in a study of T-cell reconstitution after alpha-beta-depleted transplantation in children. Researchers prepared the TCRbeta library using unique molecular identifiers, the study reports. MiXCR, applied by TCRdb to the PCR reads, yields one record per CDR3 protein. Seen here are 500,000 or so distinct CDR3 sequences, 32% observed once, and the top ten hold 2% to 3%. The sample consisted of PBMCs from the stem cell graft donor, taken from the stem cell graft. Every receptor here comes from a human donor who donated a stem cell graft to a child with aplastic anemia.

This clonotype occurred once. This rearrangement joins TRBV19 to TRBJ1-5, with TRBD1 matching 9 bases. Trimming took 7 bases from V and 6 from J; bases not matched to a gene: 7. Germline V gene lookup returns CDR1 LNHDA and CDR2 SQIVND (reference sequence). CDR3 length: 14 amino acids. The CDR3 loop is CASMGQGLSQPQHF. CDR3 sequence (DNA): TGTGCCAGTATGGGACAGGGTTTAAGTCAGCCCCAGCATTTT.

This clonotype was detected a few times. Here the CDR3 DNA reads TGTGCCAGCAGTCCGGGGACGTTGACTGAAGCTTTCTTT. Amino acid sequence: CASSPGTLTEAFF. The V call is TRBV27, the J call TRBJ1-1; weak D call: TRBD1 (5 bases). The V and J ends lost 5 bases and 5 bases respectively, with 12 bases between them. The CDR3 has 13 residues. The germline gives CDR1 MNHEY, CDR2 SMNVEV (reference sequence).

The chain combines TRBV11-2 with TRBJ2-1; TRBD1 aligns across 10 bases. Germline values: CDR1 SGHAT, CDR2 FQNNGV. The CDR3 length is 18 residues. Trimming took 0 bases from V and 5 from J; bases not matched to a gene: 10. In DNA form, the CDR3 reads TGTGCCAGCAGCTTAGAGGGACTGGGGACAGGGGAAAACAATGAGCAGTTCTTC. Encoded protein: CASSLEGLGTGENNEQFF.

J is TRBJ1-1 and V is TRBV12-3 or TRBV12-4, with 7 positions matching TRBD1. The CDR3 has 17 residues. Losses at the gene ends were 6 bases for V and 4 bases for J; bases not matched to a gene: 17. CDR3 coding DNA: TGTGCCAGCAGCTCAAGGACAACAGGGGCCCTAGGCACTGAAGCTTTCTTT. Translation gives CASSSRTTGALGTEAFF.

This chain joins TRBV7-9 and TRBJ1-3, with D unresolved. Trimming shortened V by 2 bases and J by 3 bases, and 14 bases separated the two germline ends. CDR1 is SEHNR and CDR2 is FQNEAQ in the germline V gene (reference sequence). There are 16 residues in the CDR3. The CDR3 sequence: CASSLWRNLLGNTIYF. The CDR3 region has the DNA TGTGCCAGCAGCTTATGGCGGAACCTCCTTGGAAACACCATATATTTT. Together with reference TRBV7-9 and TRBJ1-3, the CDR3 gives the full variable domain: DTGVSQNPRHKITKRGQNVTFRCDPISEHNRLYWYRQTLGQGPEFLTYFQNEAQLEKSRLLSDRFSAERPKGSFSTLEIQRTEQGDSAMYLCASSLWRNLLGNTIYFGEGSWLTVV.

The genes are TRBV6-4 and TRBJ1-2; 7 nucleotides agree with TRBD1. The CDR3 has 17 amino acids. Germline V gives CDR1 MRHNA, CDR2 SNTAGT. The V segment lost 2 bases and the J segment 3 bases; nucleotides outside the gene matches: 12. CDR3 sequence: CASSDQSRTGDDYGYTF. The CDR3 DNA sequence: TGTGCCAGCAGTGACCAATCAAGGACAGGAGATGACTATGGCTACACCTTC.

This chain uses TRBV7-3 with TRBJ2-7, with 12 positions matching TRBD2. Germline CDR1 SGHTA, CDR2 FQGTGA. After removal of 0 bases from V and 0 bases from J, the junction contained 3 bases not matched to a gene. The length of the CDR3 is 17 residues. This CDR3 reads CASSLTGLAGNSYEQYF. The CDR3 DNA reads as TGTGCCAGCAGCTTAACCGGACTAGCGGGAAACTCCTACGAGCAGTACTTC.

This clonotype has a handful of counts. The rearrangement uses TRBV6-2 or TRBV6-3 and TRBJ2-3; 11 bases align to TRBD2. After removal of 2 bases from V and 6 bases from J, the junction contained 4 bases not matched to a gene. The CDR3 spans 15 residues. Germline lookup yields CDR1 MNHEY and CDR2 SVGEGT. CDR3 amino acids: CASSYEGLAADTQYF. CDR3 nucleotides: TGTGCCAGCAGTTACGAGGGACTAGCGGCTGATACGCAGTATTTT.

This clonotype was counted a few times. The chain joins TRBV18 to TRBJ2-1; 11 positions agree with TRBD2. The CDR3 is 16 residues long. The V gene's germline CDR1 is KGHSH and CDR2 LQKENI. Trimming cost V 3 bases and J 5 bases; bases outside gene matches: 6. The CDR3 region is CASSPATSGVNNEQFF. The DNA of the CDR3 is TGTGCCAGCTCACCGGCGACTAGCGGGGTAAACAATGAGCAGTTCTTC. The full variable domain, completed using reference TRBV18 and TRBJ2-1, is NAGVMQNPRHLVRRRGQEARLRCSPMKGHSHVYWYRQLPEEGLKFMVYLQKENIIDESGMPKERFSAEFPKEGPSILRIQQVVRGDSAAYFCASSPATSGVNNEQFFGPGTRLTVL.

The J gene is TRBJ2-2, the V gene TRBV11-1, with D possibly matching TRBD1 (6 bases). V lost 5 bases and J 4 bases, leaving 14 bases between the germline ends. CDR3 length: 15 residues. Germline CDR1 reads SGHAT; CDR2 reads FQDESV (reference sequence). The CDR3 spells CASSLNTRGTGELFF. The CDR3 region has the DNA TGTGCCAGCAGCCTAAATACCAGGGGCACCGGGGAGCTGTTTTTT.

This clonotype was seen more than once but under ten times. The chain employs TRBV11-3 and TRBJ2-7, with TRBD2 identical over 8 bases. Germline V gene sequence: CDR1 SGHNT, CDR2 YENEEA. This CDR3 has 14 residues. CDR3 region: CASSSGGSAYEQYV. DNA of the CDR3: TGTGCCAGCAGCTCGGGGGGGTCAGCCTACGAGCAGTACGTG.

The V gene is TRBV7-8, the J gene TRBJ2-2, with D perhaps TRBD2 (6 bases). Germline CDR1 SGHVS, CDR2 FQNEAQ. The CDR3 spans 16 residues. Trimming took off 5 bases at V and 5 bases at J, with 18 bases between the two ends. The CDR3 here is CASSITAGTVTGELFF. DNA for the CDR3: TGTGCCAGCAGCATCACCGCAGGGACTGTGACCGGGGAGCTGTTTTTT.

CDR3 sequence reads: CASSIKAEAGIVQQFF. The CDR3 coding sequence is TGTGCCAGTAGTATTAAAGCGGAGGCAGGGATCGTTCAGCAGTTCTTC. The rearrangement joins TRBV19 to TRBJ2-1, with D tentatively TRBD1 or TRBD2 (5 bases each). CDR3 size: 16 residues. V was pared by 3 bases and J by 11 bases, with 23 bases between. Germline-derived CDR1 and CDR2 are LNHDA and SQIVND (reference sequence).

This clonotype appeared once. The chain has TRBV6-2 or TRBV6-3 and TRBJ2-7; D uncertain. The CDR3 runs 14 residues. Germline V gene data show CDR1 as MNHEY and CDR2 as SVGEGT. Trimming pared 9 bases from V and 0 bases from J, leaving 15 bases between. The CDR3 nucleotides are TGTGCCAGTCAAAGGGTTGGCCTCTCCTACGAGCAGTACTTC. Amino acids: CASQRVGLSYEQYF.

The table lists this clonotype with a few counts. The chain carries TRBV28 and TRBJ2-7; D is unclear. This CDR3 has 13 amino acids. V was pared by 3 bases and J by 2 bases, with 8 bases between. CDR1 is MDHEN and CDR2 is SYDVKM in the germline V gene. CDR3 sequence: CASSFVSPYEQYF. CDR3 nucleotide sequence: TGTGCCAGCAGTTTTGTGAGCCCCTACGAGCAGTACTTC.

The chain has TRBV27 and TRBJ1-5; no firm D call. Germline V gene sequence: CDR1 MNHEY, CDR2 SMNVEV (reference sequence). Trimming removed 3 bases at V and 5 bases at J, with 8 bases between. This CDR3 spans 13 amino acids. The CDR3, as DNA: TGTGCCAGCAGTTTGAATTTCGATCAGCCCCAGCATTTT. It yields the protein CASSLNFDQPQHF.

This clonotype appeared a few times. The chain joins TRBV11-1 to TRBJ2-3; the match to TRBD2 covers 14 bases. This CDR3 spans 18 amino acids. V shed 3 bases, J shed 0 bases, and the junction held 5 bases outside the gene matches. In germline, CDR1 is SGHAT, CDR2 FQDESV (reference sequence). CDR3 residues: CASSFGTSGSPSTDTQYF. CDR3 DNA: TGTGCCAGCAGCTTCGGGACTAGCGGGAGCCCCAGCACAGATACGCAGTATTTT.

In DNA, the CDR3 is TGTGCCAGCAGCCAGTTCCGAGACAGCTCCTACGAGCAGTACTTC. As protein: CASSQFRDSSYEQYF. The chain employs TRBV7-2 and TRBJ2-7, with D tentatively TRBD1 (5 bases). With 5 bases removed from V and 0 bases from J, the gap between germline ends came to 14 bases. Germline CDR1 is SGHTA and CDR2 is FQGNSA. The CDR3 runs 15 residues. Full variable domain (outside the CDR3, taken from reference TRBV7-2 and TRBJ2-7): GAGVSQSPSNKVTEKGKDVELRCDPISGHTALYWYRQSLGQGLEFLIYFQGNSAPDKSGLPSDRFSAERTGGSVSTLTIQRTQQEDSAVYLCASSQFRDSSYEQYFGPGTRLTVT.

This clonotype was counted between two and nine times. The chain joins TRBV27 to TRBJ2-7; D tentatively fits TRBD1 or TRBD2 (5 bases each). V lost 2 bases and J lost 2, with 7 bases in between. Per germline, CDR1 MNHEY and CDR2 SMNVEV (reference sequence). The CDR3 totals 13 residues. CDR3 sequence: CASSLGDPYEQYF. The CDR3 region has the DNA TGTGCCAGCAGTTTAGGGGACCCCTACGAGCAGTACTTC.

The chain combines TRBV28 with TRBJ2-3; TRBD1 matches at 12 bases. CDR3 length: 18 residues. Trimming took 7 bases from V and 0 from J; bases not matched to a gene: 11. Germline CDR1 reads MDHEN; CDR2 reads SYDVKM. CDR3 sequence: CASTVGQGAFRSTDTQYF. Here the CDR3 DNA reads TGTGCCAGCACGGTGGGACAGGGGGCATTTAGGAGCACAGATACGCAGTATTTT.